This T cell receptor (beta chain) originates from a study of blood T cell repertoires in COVID-19. Across the whole study: The study drew acute and convalescent COVID-19 samples from the United States, Italy and Spain.

In terms of age and location, participants ranged from roughly 18 to 90 years and lived in about 25 US areas. Trimming cost V 0 bases and J 4 bases, with 5 bases left between them. CDR3 length: 14 amino acids. The germline V gene encodes CDR1 SGHNT and CDR2 YYREEE (reference sequence). Per the study methods: Counts of nucleated cells, estimated from reference gene primer amplification, were obtained. The method was immunoSEQ multiplex PCR; TCRdb's version includes in-frame clones alone and lacks a portion of them. Clone size and V and J calls were adopted from that table, with D and trimming inferred from the DNA. This table holds roughly 140,000 clones, around 84% found once. Of note for this clone: Additional DNA sequences in this sample encode the identical CDR3.

The sequencing input was PBMCs or T cells enriched from blood (not recorded which). The rearrangement uses TRBV5-4 and TRBJ1-6, with D possibly matching TRBD1 (5 bases). The clonotype comes from a man aged 45-60 years who had recovered from COVID-19. The CDR3 sequence: CASSLDRYNSPLHF. The CDR3 DNA reads TGTGCCAGCAGCTTGGACAGGTATAATTCACCCCTCCACTTT.